The 4 T cell receptor beta chains given below trace back to one sample, sequenced in a study of cytomegalovirus exposure and HLA in healthy donors. The PCR employed 60 Vbeta primers together with 13 Jbeta primers. Assay: immunoSEQ multiplex PCR; the TCRdb copy retains only in-frame clones and omits some. The sample includes fewer than 150,000 clones, about 80% of them seen just once. The sequencing input was PBMCs. Receptors originate from a woman between 35 and 50 years old in good health and CMV-seropositive.

The rearrangement links TRBV27 to TRBJ2-1, with 14 bases fitting TRBD2. J lost 10 bases, V lost 6 bases, and 5 bases had no gene match. Germline-derived CDR1 and CDR2 are MNHEY and SMNVEV (reference sequence). The CDR3 has 14 amino acids. The CDR3 spells CASRGLAGGLEQFF. The CDR3 DNA follows: TGTGCCAGCAGAGGACTAGCGGGAGGACTAGAGCAGTTCTTC.

J is TRBJ2-7 and V is TRBV28, with TRBD1 matching over 7 bases. The CDR3 sequence is 15 residues long. Per the germline V gene, CDR1 is MDHEN and CDR2 is SYDVKM. The V gene end was trimmed by 5 bases and the J gene end by 2 bases; junction bases not matched to a gene: 9. CDR3 amino acids: CASSPRQGPTYEQYF. DNA for the CDR3: TGTGCCAGCAGTCCCCGACAGGGCCCGACCTACGAGCAGTACTTC.

As to this clone: One end of the junction is discordant with germline, which a read error may explain. The rearrangement uses TRBV5-1 and TRBJ2-3; D not resolved. The CDR3 has 13 amino acids. In germline, CDR1 is SGHRS, CDR2 YFSETQ. CDR3 in DNA: TGCGCCAGCAGCTTAGAGAGCATAGATACGCAGTATTTT. Protein sequence: CASSLESIDTQYF.

The gene calls are TRBV19 and TRBJ2-5; maybe TRBD1 (6 bases). Germline CDR1 and CDR2: LNHDA and SQIVND (reference sequence). The ends were cut back, 4 bases at V and 5 bases at J, with 8 bases in the middle. The CDR3 sequence is 12 residues long. The CDR3 sequence: CASSKGVETQYF. The CDR3 bases are TGTGCCAGTAGTAAGGGGGTCGAGACCCAGTACTTC.